The 5 T cell receptor beta chains in this list originate from one sample, sequenced in a study of response to subunit inactivated influenza vaccine. TCRdb passed the RT-PCR reads through MiXCR, listing each CDR3 protein once. The sample carries about 520,000 distinct CDR3 sequences, about 7.2% recorded once. The specimen comprised PBMCs from blood, sampled roughly 24 months after vaccination. Source of these receptors: a man between 50 and 70 years old who received an inactivated influenza vaccine.

This clonotype was seen a few times. The chain links TRBV12-3 or TRBV12-4 to TRBJ2-7; tentatively, D is TRBD1 or TRBD2 (5 bases each). The CDR3 consists of 15 residues. The germline V and J ends were trimmed by 8 bases and 0 bases, with 17 bases remaining between them. The CDR3 nucleotides are TGTGCCAGCTCCTCTGGTGGGGGAACCTCCTACGAGCAGTACTTC. Residues: CASSSGGGTSYEQYF.

The chain links TRBV14 to TRBJ2-5; D might be TRBD1 (6 bases). The CDR3 is made up of 13 amino acids. In germline, CDR1 is SGHDN, CDR2 FVKESK. Trimming cost V 2 bases and J 4 bases, with 8 bases left between them. The CDR3 here is CASSQTGIETQYF. CDR3 nucleotide sequence: TGTGCCAGCAGCCAAACAGGGATAGAGACCCAGTACTTC.

The V call is TRBV5-5, the J call TRBJ1-1; 9 positions agree with TRBD1. The CDR3 sequence is 14 residues long. The V segment lost 0 bases and the J segment 4 bases; nucleotides outside the gene matches: 1. The germline V gene encodes CDR1 SGHKS and CDR2 YYEKEE (reference sequence). The CDR3 region is CASSLATGGTEAFF. The CDR3 coding sequence is TGTGCCAGCAGCTTGGCGACAGGGGGCACTGAAGCTTTCTTT.

The sample holds a few counts of this clonotype. This chain joins TRBV20-1 and TRBJ2-1; 9 nucleotides agree with TRBD1. Germline-derived CDR1 and CDR2 are DFQATT and SNEGSKA (reference sequence). The CDR3 covers 16 residues. The V and J ends lost 4 bases and 7 bases, in that order; junction bases with no gene match: 14. The CDR3 region has the DNA TGCAGTGCTACCCCACCGGGGACAGGGAGAAGGAATGAGCAGTTCTTC. This sequence encodes CSATPPGTGRRNEQFF.

This clonotype has more than one count but fewer than ten. Here the CDR3 reads CASSNSLSSYNSPLHF. The DNA for the CDR3 is TGTGCCAGCAGCAACAGCTTATCCTCCTATAATTCACCCCTCCACTTT. The V call is TRBV3-1, the J call TRBJ1-6; D is ambiguous. Trimming took 5 bases from V and 0 from J, leaving 11 bases between them. Germline CDR1 and CDR2: LGHDT and YNNKEL (reference sequence). The CDR3 extends over 16 amino acids.